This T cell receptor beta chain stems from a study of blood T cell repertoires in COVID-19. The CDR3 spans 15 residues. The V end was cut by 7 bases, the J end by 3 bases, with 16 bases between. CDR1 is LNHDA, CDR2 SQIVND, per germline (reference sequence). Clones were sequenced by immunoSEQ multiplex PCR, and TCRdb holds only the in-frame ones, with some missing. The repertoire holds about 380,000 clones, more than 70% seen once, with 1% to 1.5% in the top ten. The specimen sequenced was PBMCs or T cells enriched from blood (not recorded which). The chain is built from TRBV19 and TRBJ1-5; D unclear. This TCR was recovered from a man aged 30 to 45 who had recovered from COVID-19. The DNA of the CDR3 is TGTGCCAGTAACCCGTCGCGCGGATACAATCAGCCCCAGCATTTT. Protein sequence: CASNPSRGYNQPQHF.